The 30 T cell receptor beta chains below come from one sample, sequenced in a study of cytomegalovirus exposure and HLA in healthy donors. 60 Vbeta and 13 Jbeta primers were used in PCR. The assay was immunoSEQ multiplex PCR, and TCRdb's table has in-frame clones only and misses some. The profile covers about 140,000 clones, with around two thirds appearing a single time and about 1.7% taken by the ten largest. What was sequenced was PBMCs. These receptors all come from a male donor in good health and CMV-seronegative.

The rearrangement uses TRBV2 and TRBJ2-1; D gene ambiguous. Trimming took 6 bases from V and 5 from J, leaving 14 bases between them. The CDR3 sequence is 14 residues long. Per the germline V gene, CDR1 is SNHLY and CDR2 is FYNNEI. DNA of the CDR3: TGTGCCAGCAGGTTCAGTATTCTCAACAATGAGCAGTTCTTC. Its protein is CASRFSILNNEQFF.

Comments on this clone: A read error may produce the germline difference seen at one junction end. The V and J genes are TRBV11-2 and TRBJ1-5; D call uncertain. This CDR3 comprises 13 residues. CDR1 is SGHAT and CDR2 is FQNNGV in the germline V gene. The CDR3 region is CASSLDGNQPQHF. DNA of the CDR3: TGTGCCAGCAGCCTAGACGGGAATCAGCCCCAGCATTTT.

The V and J genes are TRBV9 and TRBJ2-1, with a weak D call TRBD1 (7 bases). Trimming stripped 4 bases from V and 8 bases from J, with 19 bases between. The germline V gene encodes CDR1 SGDLS and CDR2 YYNGEE. This CDR3 spans 15 amino acids. The CDR3 is CASSLRGPQGDEQFF. In nucleotides, the CDR3 is TGTGCCAGCAGCCTCCGGGGGCCTCAGGGGGATGAGCAGTTCTTC.

V gene TRBV7-9 combines with J gene TRBJ1-2, with 10 positions matching TRBD1. CDR3 length: 14 residues. Trimming took 3 bases from V and 8 from J; bases not matched to a gene: 6. CDR1 is SEHNR, CDR2 FQNEAQ, per germline (reference sequence). This CDR3 reads CASSFVGTGDGYTF. The CDR3 nucleotides read TGTGCCAGCAGCTTCGTCGGGACAGGGGACGGCTACACCTTC. Together with reference TRBV7-9 and TRBJ1-2, the CDR3 gives the full variable domain: DTGVSQNPRHKITKRGQNVTFRCDPISEHNRLYWYRQTLGQGPEFLTYFQNEAQLEKSRLLSDRFSAERPKGSFSTLEIQRTEQGDSAMYLCASSFVGTGDGYTFGSGTRLTVV.

The V and J genes are TRBV4-1 and TRBJ2-7; 8 nucleotides agree with TRBD1. Germline V gene lookup returns CDR1 MGHRA and CDR2 YSYEKL. V dropped 8 bases and J dropped 0; count of bases not matched to a gene: 9. The CDR3 loop spans 15 amino acids. The CDR3 here is CASQTRTGSSYEQYF. The CDR3 DNA is TGCGCCAGCCAGACCCGGACAGGGAGCTCCTACGAGCAGTACTTC.

The chain combines TRBV4-1 with TRBJ1-1; 7 positions agree with TRBD1. Germline V gene sequence: CDR1 MGHRA, CDR2 YSYEKL. V lost 2 bases, J lost 3 bases, and 15 bases stayed unmatched. The CDR3 spans 18 residues. CDR3 bases: TGCGCCAGCAGCCAACCCTTATTAGCGACAGGGCCTCACACTGAAGCTTTCTTT. Translated: CASSQPLLATGPHTEAFF.

The rearrangement joins TRBV7-8 to TRBJ1-5; D remains unclear. Germline loops: CDR1 SGHVS, CDR2 FQNEAQ. Trimming left V 8 bases short and J 9 bases short, with 23 bases between. The CDR3 spans 15 residues. The CDR3 DNA is TGTGCCAGCGTCGCCGCGGGCCTACGGCTCATGCCCCAGCATTTT. Its translation: CASVAAGLRLMPQHF.

The chain uses TRBV29-1 and TRBJ1-2; D not resolved. The CDR3 runs 10 residues. Trimming stripped 7 bases from V and 6 bases from J, with 9 bases between. Looked up from germline, CDR1 is SQVTM and CDR2 is ANQGSEA. The CDR3 region has the DNA TGCAGCGCTACAGACGATGGCTACACCTTC. It yields the protein CSATDDGYTF.

This clone was observed a handful of times. The CDR3 sequence: CASSPGYGETQYF. The CDR3 nucleotides read TGTGCCAGCTCACCGGGCTACGGAGAGACCCAGTACTTC. The gene calls are TRBV18 and TRBJ2-5; D unclear. Germline CDR1 and CDR2: KGHSH and LQKENI. This CDR3 is 13 amino acids long. V was pared by 3 bases and J by 4 bases, with 9 bases between.

The rearrangement uses TRBV13 and TRBJ2-1; a weak D match, TRBD2 (6 bases). Germline loops: CDR1 PRHDT, CDR2 FYEKMQ (reference sequence). V was shortened by 0 bases and J by 8 bases, with 8 bases between the two germline ends. CDR3 length equals 13 residues. CDR3 in amino acids: CASSLGREDEQFF. Here the CDR3 DNA reads TGTGCCAGCAGCTTAGGCAGGGAGGATGAGCAGTTCTTC.

The table lists this clone with a few counts. V and J are TRBV5-1 and TRBJ1-6, with TRBD1 matching 7 bases. Germline V gene lookup returns CDR1 SGHRS and CDR2 YFSETQ. The CDR3 totals 17 residues. The J segment lost 5 bases and the V segment lost 0 bases, leaving 8 bases of the junction unmatched. CDR3 in amino acids: CASSLAGGGGNNSPLHF. CDR3 nucleotide sequence: TGCGCCAGCAGCTTGGCCGGAGGGGGCGGGAATAATTCACCCCTCCACTTT.

V is TRBV2 and J is TRBJ2-5; 7 bases agree with TRBD1. CDR3 length: 14 amino acids. The germline V gene has CDR1 SNHLY and CDR2 FYNNEI. J gave up 1 base and V 6 bases, and 5 bases lay outside the gene matches. CDR3 bases: TGTGCCAGCAGAGGGACAGACCCCCAAGAGACCCAGTACTTC. Amino acids: CASRGTDPQETQYF.

The chain couples TRBV5-5 to TRBJ2-7; maybe TRBD1 (6 bases). This CDR3 is 16 amino acids long. Germline-derived CDR1 and CDR2 are SGHKS and YYEKEE (reference sequence). V gave up 0 bases and J gave up 1 base, with 14 bases separating them. Here the CDR3 DNA reads TGTGCCAGCAGCTTGGTAGGGCAGGGGTCTTCCTACGAGCAGTACTTC. Its protein product is CASSLVGQGSSYEQYF.

This sequence joins TRBV6-5 and TRBJ1-1; TRBD1 might be the D (5 bases). CDR3 size: 15 residues. Trimming took 0 bases from V and 0 from J, leaving 8 bases between them. Germline V CDR1 and CDR2: MNHEY, SVGAGI. CDR3 amino acids: CASSYSAGLNTEAFF. As DNA, the CDR3 is TGTGCCAGCAGTTACTCGGCAGGGTTGAACACTGAAGCTTTCTTT.

This chain uses TRBV7-9 with TRBJ1-6; D is undetermined. Between the trimmed V and J ends, which lost 8 bases and 10 bases, there was a span of 18 bases. The CDR3 totals 14 residues. Germline V lookup: CDR1 SEHNR, CDR2 FQNEAQ (reference sequence). The DNA for the CDR3 is TGTGCCAGCGTGGAGGCGAGGTTGCTGTCACCCCTCCACTTT. Its protein product is CASVEARLLSPLHF.

J is TRBJ2-5 and V is TRBV2, with D hard to call. V gave up 3 bases and J gave up 0 bases, with 2 bases separating them. The CDR3 totals 12 residues. Germline V gene lookup returns CDR1 SNHLY and CDR2 FYNNEI. Here the CDR3 reads CASSDDQETQYF. DNA of the CDR3: TGTGCCAGCAGTGACGACCAAGAGACCCAGTACTTC.

The CDR3 DNA sequence: TGTGCCAGCAGCTTGGCCGAGGCCAATGAGCAGTTCTTC. Its translation: CASSLAEANEQFF. The gene calls are TRBV5-6 and TRBJ2-1; D is undetermined. The CDR3 sequence is 13 residues long. With 0 bases removed from V and 6 bases from J, the gap between germline ends came to 7 bases. Germline CDR1 is SGHDT and CDR2 is YYEEEE.

This clone has a handful of counts. V and J are TRBV7-9 and TRBJ1-1; D may be TRBD1 (5 bases). With 1 base removed from V and 1 base from J, the gap between germline ends came to 7 bases. The germline V gene encodes CDR1 SEHNR and CDR2 FQNEAQ (reference sequence). The CDR3 consists of 14 residues. The CDR3 nucleotides read TGTGCCAGCAGCTTAGGTCAGGGGAACACTGAAGCTTTCTTT. Protein product: CASSLGQGNTEAFF.

V gene TRBV29-1 combines with J gene TRBJ2-5, with D possibly matching TRBD2 (5 bases). V was pared by 4 bases and J by 1 base, with 13 bases between. In germline, CDR1 is SQVTM, CDR2 ANQGSEA. The length of the CDR3 is 14 residues. DNA of the CDR3: TGCAGCGTTGTAGGGTGGGAGATCCAAGAGACCCAGTACTTC. It yields the protein CSVVGWEIQETQYF.

The rearrangement joins TRBV30 to TRBJ2-2; D call uncertain. V shed 2 bases and J shed 0 bases, with 13 bases lying between them. The CDR3 is 16 residues long. Germline V CDR1 and CDR2: GTSNPN, SVGIG (reference sequence). CDR3 bases: TGTGCCTGGAGTCCCGCTAACCTCGCGAACACCGGGGAGCTGTTTTTT. Its translation is CAWSPANLANTGELFF.

CDR3 DNA: TGTGCCAGCAGTTTCCCGGGGGTAGAGACCCAGTACTTC. This gives the protein CASSFPGVETQYF. This chain links TRBV6-5 with TRBJ2-5, with a weak D call TRBD2 (6 bases). Germline CDR1 MNHEY, CDR2 SVGAGI. The germline V and J ends were trimmed by 4 bases and 4 bases, with 10 bases remaining between them. The CDR3 consists of 13 residues.

The table lists this clone with a few counts. In DNA form, the CDR3 reads TGTGCCAGCAGTTACTCCTCCCGGCAGCGCGAAGAGACCCAGTACTTC. Translation: CASSYSSRQREETQYF. The V call is TRBV6-5, the J call TRBJ2-5; D is unclear. The CDR3 has 16 amino acids. V dropped 0 bases and J dropped 3 bases, with 14 bases sitting between them. CDR1 MNHEY and CDR2 SVGAGI come from the germline V gene.

This chain uses TRBV7-9 with TRBJ2-7, with 7 bases matching TRBD1. Trimming at V came to 3 bases and at J to 5 bases, leaving 7 bases not matched to a gene. Germline CDR1 reads SEHNR; CDR2 reads FQNEAQ (reference sequence). CDR3 length equals 14 residues. The CDR3 sequence: CASSFYRGSDEQYF. CDR3 coding DNA: TGTGCCAGCAGCTTCTACAGGGGAAGCGACGAGCAGTACTTC.

This chain connects TRBV10-3 to TRBJ1-1, with 8 nucleotides matching TRBD1. The CDR3 has 13 amino acids. From germline, CDR1 is ENHRY and CDR2 SYGVKD. The V and J ends lost 10 bases and 6 bases, in that order; junction bases with no gene match: 10. CDR3 nucleotides: TGTGCCACCAGGGGGCCAAACAGGGCTGAAGCTTTCTTT. This codes for CATRGPNRAEAFF.

The chain joins TRBV9 to TRBJ1-2; the D gene is possibly TRBD1 (6 bases). V was trimmed by 4 bases and J by 1 base, leaving 14 bases between them. The CDR3 consists of 15 residues. Germline CDR1 SGDLS, CDR2 YYNGEE. The CDR3 loop is CASSPGADVNYGYTF. CDR3 DNA sequence: TGTGCCAGCAGCCCAGGGGCAGATGTTAACTATGGCTACACCTTC. The complete variable domain, with remaining parts taken from reference TRBV9 and TRBJ1-2, reads DSGVTQTPKHLITATGQRVTLRCSPRSGDLSVYWYQQSLDQGLQFLIQYYNGEERAKGNILERFSAQQFPDLHSELNLSSLELGDSALYFCASSPGADVNYGYTFGSGTRLTVV.

J is TRBJ2-1 and V is TRBV9, with a weak D call TRBD2 (6 bases). The CDR3 has 15 amino acids. The germline CDR1 and CDR2 sequences are SGDLS and YYNGEE. Deletions cut 4 bases from V and 1 base from J, with 12 bases between. The CDR3 sequence: CASSRDGGSYNEQFF. The DNA for the CDR3 is TGTGCCAGCAGCCGAGATGGGGGGTCCTACAATGAGCAGTTCTTC.

This clone was observed a few times. This chain joins TRBV28 and TRBJ1-2; 7 bases map to TRBD1. The length of the CDR3 is 14 residues. The trim removed 8 bases at V and 3 bases at J, leaving 9 bases unmatched. Germline values: CDR1 MDHEN, CDR2 SYDVKM. CDR3 DNA: TGTGCCAGCCTCCAGGGACAGCGAGACTATGGCTACACCTTC. Translating it yields CASLQGQRDYGYTF.

The V gene is TRBV9, the J gene TRBJ1-1; D possibly corresponds to TRBD1 (5 bases). The CDR3 loop spans 15 amino acids. V was clipped by 2 bases and J by 5 bases, with 16 bases between them. CDR1 is SGDLS and CDR2 is YYNGEE in the germline V gene. CDR3 region: CASSVTGGQRTEAFF. Here the CDR3 DNA reads TGTGCCAGCAGCGTCACAGGAGGGCAAAGGACTGAAGCTTTCTTT.

This clone was found a few times. V and J are TRBV6-6 and TRBJ2-3; 9 nucleotides match TRBD1. Germline assignment: CDR1 MNHNY and CDR2 SVGAGI (reference sequence). The trim removed 8 bases at V and 1 base at J, leaving 10 bases unmatched. This CDR3 region has 16 residues. CDR3 loop: CASQKGGQGRTDTQYF. The DNA of the CDR3 is TGTGCCAGCCAAAAGGGGGGACAGGGCCGCACAGATACGCAGTATTTT.

The rearrangement links TRBV4-3 to TRBJ2-4; TRBD1 matches at 9 bases. The CDR3 totals 17 residues. V shed 5 bases, J shed 3 bases, and the junction held 11 bases outside the gene matches. Germline-derived CDR1 and CDR2 are LGHNA and YSLEER. Written as DNA, the CDR3 is TGCGCCAGCAGCGTGTATCCGACAGGGGGGGGCAAAAACATTCAGTACTTC. It yields the protein CASSVYPTGGGKNIQYF.